These T cell receptor beta chains were read from a single sample in a study of post-analysis software for immune sequencing data. In TCRdb, the PCR reads were re-called with MiXCR into one record per CDR3 protein. The sample holds 170,000 or so distinct CDR3 sequences, over 25% seen once. Sequenced input: blood. These receptors were obtained from a girl under 18 with multiple sclerosis. CDR3s include the opening cysteine and the closing phenylalanine or tryptophan. D genes are given only for firm matches. Only part of the rows carry a size: once, few, many, or a class if the clone is expanded.

TRBJ2-1 TRBV6-5 . many TGTGCCAGCAGTTACTCGAAGCCTAGTGTGACTGAGCAGTTCTTC CASSYSKPSVTEQFF
TRBJ2-2 TRBV7-2 TRBD2 . TGTGCCAGCAGCCAAGCGGGAGCGAACACCGGGGAGCTGTTTTTT CASSQAGANTGELFF
TRBJ2-1 TRBV10-3 TRBD1 many TGTGCCATCAGATCCGGGACAGTCGGCGAGCAGTTCTTC CAIRSGTVGEQFF
TRBJ2-7 TRBV10-3 . few TGTGCCATCAGTGATAACAGGGTCGAATACGAGCAGTACTTC CAISDNRVEYEQYF
TRBJ1-1 TRBV2 TRBD1 . TGTGCCAGCAGTCTCAAAACGACAGGGACTGAAGCTTTCTTT CASSLKTTGTEAFF
TRBJ2-3 TRBV20-1 TRBD2 . TGCAGTGCTAGCGGGGGGGCTAGCACAGATACGCAGTATTTT CSASGGASTDTQYF
TRBJ2-1 TRBV7-9 TRBD2 . TGTGCCAGCAGCCCTGGGACTAGCAATTACAATGAGCAGTTCTTC CASSPGTSNYNEQFF
TRBJ2-3 TRBV20-1 TRBD2 many TGCAGTGCAGAGAAAAGCGGGAAGGCAGATACGCAGTATTTT CSAEKSGKADTQYF
TRBJ1-2 TRBV4-1 . few TGCGCCAGCAGCCGAGAGGACGTAGCTAACTATGGCTACACCTTC CASSREDVANYGYTF
TRBJ2-3 TRBV5-1 . few TGCGCCAGCAGCTTCGGGACCCAAACCACAGATACGCAGTATTTT CASSFGTQTTDTQYF